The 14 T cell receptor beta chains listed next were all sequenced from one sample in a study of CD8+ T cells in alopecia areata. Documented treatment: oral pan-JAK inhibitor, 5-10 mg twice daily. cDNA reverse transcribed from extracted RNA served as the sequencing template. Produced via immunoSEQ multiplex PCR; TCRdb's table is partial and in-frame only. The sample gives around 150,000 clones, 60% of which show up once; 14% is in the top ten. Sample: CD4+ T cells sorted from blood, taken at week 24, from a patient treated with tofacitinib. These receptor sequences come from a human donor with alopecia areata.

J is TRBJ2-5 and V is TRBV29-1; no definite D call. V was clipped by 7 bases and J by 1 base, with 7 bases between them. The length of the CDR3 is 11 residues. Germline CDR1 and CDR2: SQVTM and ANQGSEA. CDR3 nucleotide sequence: TGCAGCGCCCTACCCCAAGAGACCCAGTACTTC. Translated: CSALPQETQYF.

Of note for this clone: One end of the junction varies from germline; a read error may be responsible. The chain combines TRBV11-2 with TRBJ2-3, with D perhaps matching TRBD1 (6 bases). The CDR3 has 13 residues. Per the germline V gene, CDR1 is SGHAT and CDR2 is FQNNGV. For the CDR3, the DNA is TGTGCCAGCGCTGGGGGCTTGACAGATACGCTGTATTTT. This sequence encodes CASAGGLTDTLYF.

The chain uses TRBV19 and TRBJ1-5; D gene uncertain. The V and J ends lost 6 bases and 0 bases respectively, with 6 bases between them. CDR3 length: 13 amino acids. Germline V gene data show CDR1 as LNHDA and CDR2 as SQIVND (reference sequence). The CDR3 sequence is CASRRTSNQPQHF. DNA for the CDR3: TGTGCCAGTAGACGTACTAGCAATCAGCCCCAGCATTTT.

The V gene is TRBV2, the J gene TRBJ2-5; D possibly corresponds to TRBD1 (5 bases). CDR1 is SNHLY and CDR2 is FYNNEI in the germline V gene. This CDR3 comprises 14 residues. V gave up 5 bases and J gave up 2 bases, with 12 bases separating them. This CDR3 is CASSKERGQETQYF. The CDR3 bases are TGTGCCAGCAGTAAGGAAAGGGGTCAAGAGACCCAGTACTTC.

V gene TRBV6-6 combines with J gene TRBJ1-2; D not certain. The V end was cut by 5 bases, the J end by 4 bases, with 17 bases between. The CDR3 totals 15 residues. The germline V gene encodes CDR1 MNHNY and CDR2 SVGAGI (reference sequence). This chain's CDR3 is CASSPISGDGYGYTF. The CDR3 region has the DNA TGTGCCAGCAGTCCCATCTCGGGAGACGGCTATGGCTACACCTTC.

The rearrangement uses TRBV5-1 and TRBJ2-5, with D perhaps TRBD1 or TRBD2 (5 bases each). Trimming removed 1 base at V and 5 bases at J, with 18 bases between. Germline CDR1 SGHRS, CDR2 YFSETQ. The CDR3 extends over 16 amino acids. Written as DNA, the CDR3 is TGCGCCAGCAGCTTGTCTTCAGGGAGTCTACTTGAGACCCAGTACTTC. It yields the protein CASSLSSGSLLETQYF.

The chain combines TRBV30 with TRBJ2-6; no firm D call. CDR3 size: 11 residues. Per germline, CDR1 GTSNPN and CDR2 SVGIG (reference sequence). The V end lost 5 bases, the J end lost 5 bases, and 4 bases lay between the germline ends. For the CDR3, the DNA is TGTGCCTGGGGGAGGGCCAACGTCCTGACTTTC. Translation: CAWGRANVLTF.

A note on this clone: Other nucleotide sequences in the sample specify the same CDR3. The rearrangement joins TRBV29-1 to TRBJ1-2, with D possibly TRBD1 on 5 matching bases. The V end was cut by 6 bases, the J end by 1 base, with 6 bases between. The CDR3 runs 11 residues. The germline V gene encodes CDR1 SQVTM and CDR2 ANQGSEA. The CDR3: CSVGGNYGYTF. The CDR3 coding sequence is TGCAGCGTGGGGGGTAACTATGGCTACACCTTC.

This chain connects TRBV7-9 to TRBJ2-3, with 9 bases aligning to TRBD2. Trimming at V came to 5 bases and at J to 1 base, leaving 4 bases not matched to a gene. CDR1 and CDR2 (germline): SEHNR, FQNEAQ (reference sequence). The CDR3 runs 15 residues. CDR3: CASSQRGVGTDTQYF. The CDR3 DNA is TGTGCCAGCAGCCAGCGGGGGGTTGGCACAGATACGCAGTATTTT.

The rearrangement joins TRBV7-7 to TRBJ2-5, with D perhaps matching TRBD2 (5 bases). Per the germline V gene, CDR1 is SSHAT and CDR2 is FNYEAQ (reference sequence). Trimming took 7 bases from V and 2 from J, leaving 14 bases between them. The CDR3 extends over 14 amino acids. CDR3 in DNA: TGTGCCAGCACCACTACTAGAATTCAAGAGACCCAGTACTTC. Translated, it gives CASTTTRIQETQYF.

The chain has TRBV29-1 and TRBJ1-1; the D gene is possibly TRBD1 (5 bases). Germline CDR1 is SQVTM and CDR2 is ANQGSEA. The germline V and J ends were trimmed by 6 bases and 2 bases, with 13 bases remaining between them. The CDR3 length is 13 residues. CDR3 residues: CSVAGKGNTEAFF. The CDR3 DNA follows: TGCAGCGTCGCAGGGAAAGGCAACACTGAAGCTTTCTTT.

The CDR3 here is CAWLWAGTEAFF. The CDR3 region has the DNA TGTGCCTGGTTGTGGGCTGGGACTGAAGCTTTCTTT. The rearrangement joins TRBV30 to TRBJ1-1, with no clear D. Germline V lookup: CDR1 GTSNPN, CDR2 SVGIG (reference sequence). V was pared by 5 bases and J by 5 bases, with 12 bases between. The CDR3 runs to 12 residues.

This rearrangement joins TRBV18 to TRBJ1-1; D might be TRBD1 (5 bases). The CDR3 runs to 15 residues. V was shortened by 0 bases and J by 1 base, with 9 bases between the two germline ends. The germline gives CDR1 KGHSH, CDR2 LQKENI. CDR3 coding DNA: TGTGCCAGCTCACCACCAGGGACTCAGAACACTGAAGCTTTCTTT. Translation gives CASSPPGTQNTEAFF.

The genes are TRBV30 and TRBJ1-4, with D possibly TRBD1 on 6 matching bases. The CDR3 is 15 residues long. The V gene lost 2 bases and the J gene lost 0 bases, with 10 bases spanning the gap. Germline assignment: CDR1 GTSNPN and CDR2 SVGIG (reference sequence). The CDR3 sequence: CAWSTGQTTNEKLFF. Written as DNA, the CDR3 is TGTGCCTGGAGTACTGGACAGACAACTAATGAAAAACTGTTTTTT.